A selection of T cell receptor beta chains follows, all from one sample in a study of blood T cell repertoires in COVID-19. Sequenced by immunoSEQ multiplex PCR; TCRdb stores in-frame clones only, minus some. Altogether about 210,000 clones are present, approximately 83% being singletons, with the ten largest covering 2% to 3%. Sample: peripheral blood. The source is a middle-aged woman with active or convalescent COVID-19. The CDR3 runs from the conserved cysteine through the conserved F or W. Fields, in order: CDR3 length, D gene, clone size, V gene, J gene, CDR3 protein, CDR3 DNA. A D gene is named only where the DNA matches it firmly. A clone size is listed for some rows: how often the clone was seen (once, few, many), or a class if it is expanded.

18	TRBD2	NA	TRBV5-1	TRBJ2-7	CASTPGLAGGPSSYEQYF	TGCGCCAGTACCCCGGGACTAGCGGGAGGGCCCAGCTCCTACGAGCAGTACTTC
14	TRBD1	few	TRBV28	TRBJ1-4	CASSPGTGVRKLFF	TGTGCCAGCAGTCCTGGGACAGGGGTTCGAAAACTGTTTTTT
13	TRBD2	NA	TRBV2	TRBJ2-7	CARGLAGVYEQYF	TGTGCCAGGGGACTAGCGGGAGTCTACGAGCAGTACTTC
14	TRBD2	NA	TRBV6-5	TRBJ2-2	CASSRDYQVGELFF	TGTGCCAGCAGTCGGGACTACCAAGTGGGGGAGCTGTTTTTT
14	NA	NA	TRBV6-5	TRBJ1-2	CASKGRSSNYGYTF	TGTGCCAGCAAAGGAAGGAGTTCTAACTATGGCTACACCTTC
13	NA	NA	TRBV30	TRBJ1-6	CAWSQREPTPLHF	TGTGCCTGGAGTCAGCGGGAGCCTACACCCCTCCACTTT
11	NA	NA	TRBV2	TRBJ1-5	CASSGGQPQHF	TGTGCCAGCAGTGGAGGTCAGCCCCAGCATTTT
14	TRBD1	NA	TRBV7-8	TRBJ1-3	CASSPTGAGNTIYF	TGTGCCAGCAGCCCGACAGGGGCGGGAAACACCATATATTTT
17	TRBD2	NA	TRBV4-2	TRBJ2-7	CASSQESSGGANYEQYF	TGTGCCAGCAGCCAAGAATCCAGCGGGGGGGCCAACTACGAGCAGTACTTC
16	NA	NA	TRBV9	TRBJ1-6	CASSPSSEGWNSPLHF	TGTGCCAGCAGCCCGAGCTCGGAGGGTTGGAATTCACCCCTCCACTTT
18	TRBD2	NA	TRBV24-1	TRBJ2-1	CATSGSAGGPYGMHEQFF	TGTGCCACCAGTGGCTCAGCGGGGGGGCCGTACGGTATGCATGAGCAGTTCTTC
14	NA	once	TRBV6-2/TRBV6-3	TRBJ2-5	CASSPRTRWETQYF	TGTGCCAGCAGTCCGCGGACACGTTGGGAGACCCAGTACTTC
12	NA	NA	TRBV4-1	TRBJ2-1	CASSQEGGTQFF	TGCGCCAGCAGCCAAGAGGGCGGGACCCAGTTCTTC
14	NA	NA	TRBV9	TRBJ2-1	CASSVEGQFDEQFF	TGTGCCAGCAGCGTAGAAGGACAGTTCGATGAGCAGTTCTTC
16	TRBD2	once	TRBV5-4	TRBJ2-4	CASTRGDNPSGNIQYF	TGTGCCAGCACCCGGGGGGATAATCCCAGTGGGAACATTCAGTACTTC
14	NA	NA	TRBV27	TRBJ1-2	CASSPGTFLYGYTF	TGTGCCAGCAGTCCCGGGACATTTCTCTATGGCTACACCTTC
13	NA	once	TRBV5-1	TRBJ1-4	CASSLVGLEKLFF	TGCGCCAGCAGCTTGGTTGGCCTTGAAAAACTGTTTTTT
19	TRBD1	NA	TRBV27	TRBJ2-3	CASSSLKSGVTGGQDTQYF	TGTGCCAGCAGTTCGCTTAAAAGTGGGGTGACAGGGGGGCAAGATACGCAGTATTTT
15	NA	once	TRBV21-1	TRBJ2-6	CASSKGDSGANVLTF	TGTGCCAGCAGCAAGGGAGACTCTGGGGCCAACGTCCTGACTTTC
13	NA	NA	TRBV6-5	TRBJ2-7	CASSLQGIYEQYF	TGTGCCAGCAGTTTACAGGGAATTTACGAGCAGTACTTC
16	TRBD1	NA	TRBV3-1/TRBV3-2	TRBJ2-1	CASSQEMGTGYNEQFF	TGTGCCAGCAGCCAAGAGATGGGGACAGGATACAATGAGCAGTTCTTC
13	NA	few	TRBV28	TRBJ1-2	CASSRGNDYGYTF	TGTGCCAGCAGTAGGGGGAACGACTATGGCTACACCTTC
17	TRBD1	NA	TRBV18	TRBJ1-2	CASSPTSPTGSNYGYTF	TGTGCCAGCTCACCGACCTCCCCGACAGGGTCGAACTATGGCTACACCTTC
14	TRBD1	NA	TRBV5-1	TRBJ2-3	CASSSSGGGDTQYF	TGCGCCAGCAGCTCCTCAGGGGGTGGGGATACGCAGTATTTT
15	NA	NA	TRBV18	TRBJ2-2	CASSPRGYNTGELFF	TGTGCCAGCTCACCTCGGGGGTACAACACCGGGGAGCTGTTTTTT
14	TRBD1	NA	TRBV3-1/TRBV3-2	TRBJ2-7	CASNPGTGSYEQYF	TGTGCCAGCAACCCCGGGACAGGCTCCTACGAGCAGTACTTC
13	NA	few	TRBV5-4	TRBJ2-2	CASRLQGTGELFF	TGTGCCAGCAGGTTACAGGGCACCGGGGAGCTGTTTTTT
13	TRBD1	once	TRBV6-5	TRBJ1-6	CASRERQGPPLHF	TGTGCCAGCAGGGAGAGACAGGGGCCGCCCCTCCACTTT
15	TRBD2	NA	TRBV2	TRBJ2-5	CASKRLAGEGETQYF	TGTGCCAGCAAAAGACTAGCGGGGGAGGGAGAGACCCAGTACTTC
14	TRBD1	NA	TRBV28	TRBJ1-2	CASSSYRGREGYTF	TGTGCCAGCAGTTCGTACAGGGGGAGGGAGGGCTACACCTTC
16	NA	NA	TRBV19	TRBJ2-7	CASSGLRQGSPYEQYF	TGTGCCAGTAGTGGTCTACGGCAGGGGAGCCCCTACGAGCAGTACTTC
12	TRBD1	NA	TRBV19	TRBJ1-2	CATRDSIYGYTF	TGTGCCACTAGGGACAGTATCTATGGCTACACCTTC
13	NA	NA	TRBV19	TRBJ2-7	CASSRGNSYEQYF	TGTGCCAGTAGTCGCGGGAACTCCTACGAGCAGTACTTC
14	TRBD1	once	TRBV19	TRBJ2-5	CASRRQGEGETQYF	TGTGCCAGTAGACGACAGGGAGAGGGGGAGACCCAGTACTTC
15	NA	few	TRBV6-5	TRBJ1-3	CASSYSLISGNTIYF	TGTGCCAGCAGTTACTCTCTAATCTCTGGAAACACCATATATTTT
13	NA	NA	TRBV27	TRBJ1-5	CASSVSGNQPQHF	TGTGCCAGCAGTGTTAGCGGAAATCAGCCCCAGCATTTT
15	TRBD2	once	TRBV27	TRBJ2-3	CATGGRPIPADTQYF	TGTGCTACGGGGGGGCGGCCCATCCCGGCAGATACGCAGTATTTT
14	NA	NA	TRBV5-1	TRBJ1-4	CASSFSGGGEKLFF	TGCGCCAGCAGCTTTAGTGGGGGAGGTGAAAAACTGTTTTTT
17	TRBD1	few	TRBV9	TRBJ1-4	CASSPPWLDRGPGKLFF	TGTGCCAGCAGCCCGCCGTGGCTGGACAGGGGGCCGGGTAAACTGTTTTTT
14	TRBD1	NA	TRBV30	TRBJ1-2	CAWSAPGTDYGYTF	TGTGCCTGGAGTGCCCCCGGGACAGATTATGGCTACACCTTC
15	NA	NA	TRBV18	TRBJ1-3	CASSKQGPAGNTIYF	TGTGCCAGCTCAAAACAGGGTCCGGCTGGAAACACCATATATTTT
14	NA	NA	TRBV24-1	TRBJ2-7	CATGSGLHPYEQYF	TGTGCCACCGGTTCGGGACTGCACCCCTACGAGCAGTACTTC
15	TRBD1	NA	TRBV11-3	TRBJ2-7	CASSARDRDGDEQYF	TGTGCCAGCAGCGCCCGAGACAGGGATGGTGACGAGCAGTACTTC
17	TRBD2	NA	TRBV19	TRBJ2-1	CASSIGEGIGSYNEQFF	TGTGCCAGTAGTATTGGGGAGGGAATTGGGTCCTACAATGAGCAGTTCTTC
15	TRBD2	NA	TRBV11-3	TRBJ2-7	CASSLSSGSYYEQYF	TGTGCCAGCAGCTTAAGTAGCGGGAGTTACTACGAGCAGTACTTC
14	NA	NA	TRBV19	TRBJ1-2	CATEGEGGNYGYTF	TGTGCCACCGAGGGGGAGGGAGGGAACTATGGCTACACCTTC
15	TRBD1	NA	TRBV9	TRBJ2-7	CASSESGQGAYEQYF	TGTGCCAGCAGCGAATCTGGACAGGGGGCCTACGAGCAGTACTTC
14	NA	NA	TRBV24-1	TRBJ1-2	CATSDGQLSRGYTF	TGTGCCACCAGTGATGGACAGTTGTCTCGCGGCTACACCTTC
16	TRBD1	NA	TRBV6-6	TRBJ1-4	CASSPPPRTGDEKLFF	TGTGCCAGCAGCCCCCCGCCGAGGACAGGGGATGAAAAACTGTTTTTT
16	TRBD1	NA	TRBV7-9	TRBJ1-1	CASSLAVGQGGTEAFF	TGTGCCAGCAGCTTAGCAGTGGGACAGGGGGGCACTGAAGCTTTCTTT
14	NA	NA	TRBV11-2	TRBJ1-1	CASSLRWGGTEAFF	TGTGCCAGCAGCTTACGTTGGGGGGGCACTGAAGCTTTCTTT
15	TRBD2	NA	TRBV11-3	TRBJ2-3	CASSMGLAGTDTQYF	TGTGCCAGCAGCATGGGACTAGCGGGCACAGATACGCAGTATTTT
14	TRBD1	NA	TRBV5-1	TRBJ1-3	CASSSTGPGNTIYF	TGCGCCAGCAGCTCGACAGGGCCCGGAAACACCATATATTTT
14	NA	NA	TRBV9	TRBJ1-1	CASSPHREGAEAFF	TGTGCCAGCAGCCCTCACAGGGAGGGAGCTGAAGCTTTCTTT